Given below is one T cell receptor (beta chain) in context. At least ten counts were recorded for this clonotype. The clone's antigen remains unknown. The input lacks base qualities; no much larger clone sits a single base away. The TCR beta CDR3 regions were amplified from the RNA transcripts. The first round of RT-PCR for the TCR CDR3 was performed with the HTBI primer set and the Qiagen OneStep RT-PCR kit. Libraries were constructed in a second round of multiplex PCR, after which size selection and purification were performed. Libraries were sequenced paired-end with 100 bp reads on an Illumina HiSeq2000. Per the source publication's procedure: SOAPnuke was used to process the raw data, throwing out any read that contained adapters or uncalled bases, had a mean Phred below 15, or lacked an exact constant-primer or identifier match. High-quality paired reads were merged using COPE v1.2.5, and each unique nucleotide sequence was defined as a clonotype. MiTCR v1.1 was used to align clonotypes to the IMGT TRBV, TRBD and TRBJ reference segments. Analysis was restricted to V-J combinations with a frequency above 0.0001, which covered 99.2% of repertoires. A TCS score was defined as the ratio between F50 (clonal expansion) and ExV (chaos), using BLOSUM62-based TCRdist between CDR3 peptides within each V-J. Welch's t-statistics and random forest reduced around 510 V-J features to 10 to 15, which were used in a naive Bayes classifier (R e1071). Starting from the raw public reads, TCRdb applied fastp trimming at Q25, assembled clones with MiXCR and retained in-frame beta chains. Here each entry gathers all rows of one CDR3 protein and keeps the most common genes and DNA. The V and J calls follow TCRdb's processing rather than the paper's. In all, the sample holds hundreds of thousands of distinct CDR3 sequences, and 14% of those were seen once. The top ten clonotypes cover roughly 10% of the sample.

A patient counted as having stable Graves' hyperthyroidism if no progression to ophthalmopathy occurred over 18 months of follow-up. Hyperthyroidism patients were aged 18 to 65 years and newly diagnosed, with disease duration of less than 2 months. Patients with uncontrolled infections, other autoimmune diseases, pregnancy or lactation were excluded. Clinical symptoms, serum thyroxine and TRAb, thyroid ultrasound, and orbital computed tomography formed the basis for the diagnoses. PBMCs were separated from 10 ml of fresh peripheral blood using Ficoll-Paque density gradient centrifugation. Total RNA was extracted with Trizol reagent, and quality was checked on an Agilent 2100 Bioanalyzer. This record belongs to a study of T cells in Graves' hyperthyroidism and ophthalmopathy (dated by TCRdb to about 2019). Background for the entire study: Peripheral blood samples were taken at the time of initial diagnosis, prior to any treatment. TCR V-J signatures able to tell the groups apart were searched for in a discovery cohort of 90 to 100 patients, of whom approximately 40 had Graves' ophthalmopathy and 57 had stable Graves' hyperthyroidism. An independent validation cohort of 18 to 20 hyperthyroidism patients and about 15 patients who later progressed to ophthalmopathy tested prospective prediction of ophthalmopathy. The 100 discovery patients were divided at random into training and test sets in a 7:3 ratio. The study also compared thyroid tissue and blood T-cell repertoires from 6 or 7 Graves' hyperthyroidism patients. Following sampling, methimazole starting at 30 mg daily was given to hyperthyroidism patients, and high-dose intravenous methylprednisolone was given to ophthalmopathy patients. The paper reports TCR Vbeta CDR3 sequencing of approximately 140 peripheral blood samples: 40 to 45 ophthalmopathy, about 75 hyperthyroidism and around 17 progressor patients. Broad study findings and their caveats: In cross-validation, a model built on a 13 V-J signature told ophthalmopathy apart from stable hyperthyroidism with approximately 90% sensitivity and around 81% specificity, and in testing the same model reached 80%/75%. Sample size was not statistically predetermined, and blinding of investigators to group allocation was not performed. Most expanded thyroid clonotypes (frequency above 0.001) were also detected in blood, a finding suggesting that blood repertoires may reflect thyroid immune responses. In validation, progression to ophthalmopathy was predicted by the model with 70.59% sensitivity and roughly 72% specificity, a median of approximately 6.5 months before onset.

Its CDR3 holds 15 amino acids, cysteine through phenylalanine. The kept DNA is CDR3 alone, 45 bases in frame from the first base. The germline V gene gives CDR1 as SGHTA and CDR2 as FQGNSA. The junction carries 19 bases between V and J, which are trimmed by 9 bases and 1 base respectively. Sequenced: blood. The V gene is TRBV7-2 and the J gene is TRBJ2-7, and possibly TRBD2, on 5 matching bases. The TCR originated in a woman aged 18-29 years with Graves' hyperthyroidism. The DNA reads as follows: TGTGCCAGTGATCCTGGTAGCACGGGGTCCTACGAGCAGTACTTC. Its protein is CASDPGSTGSYEQYF.